This T cell receptor (beta chain) was sequenced for a study of chemoradiotherapy in HPV16-positive cancers. Study-level background: Candidate HPV-specific clones and shared TCR motifs came from two HPV16-positive patients. Study results and limitations: Candidate HPV-specific clones and E7-related TCR motifs grew in tumor during treatment. The functional HPV-specific definition rests on just two HPV16-positive patients. HPV-responsive T-cell expansion during chemoradiotherapy was linked to improved recurrence-free survival in HPV16-positive patients.

Note on this clone: Its specificity is not known.

This CDR3 has 14 residues. V was pared by 3 bases and J by 3 bases, with 10 bases between. The germline CDR1 and CDR2 sequences are ENHRY and SYGVKD. Only in-frame clones appear in the TCRdb table, and some are missing; sequencing was by immunoSEQ multiplex PCR. The sample lists about 5,000 clones; roughly 88% were seen once. The material sequenced was blood, taken from a patient who underwent chemoradiotherapy. V gene TRBV10-3 combines with J gene TRBJ2-3; a possible D gene is TRBD1 (5 bases). This clonotype was sampled from a human donor with HPV-associated anogenital cancer. The chain's CDR3 is CAISDGRVTDTQYF. In nucleotides, the CDR3 is TGTGCCATCAGTGATGGCAGGGTGACAGATACGCAGTATTTT.